What follows is one T cell receptor beta chain and its context. Its matching antigen is unknown. With 3 bases clipped from V and 4 bases from J, the junction kept 4 bases outside the gene matches. CDR1 LNHNV and CDR2 YYDKDF come from the germline V gene (reference sequence). The CDR3 runs to 14 residues. This entry is derived from a study of cytomegalovirus exposure and HLA in healthy donors. On the study more broadly: In an earlier analysis, 90 million to 130 million unique TCR beta sequences were found from 200 million or so T cells. Out of fewer than 500 genotyped donors, roughly 80% belonged to the Caucasian-associated ancestry cluster. Study-wide findings and caveats: No immune exposure information besides CMV serostatus was available.

A multiplex PCR was run with 60 Vbeta primers and 13 Jbeta primers. Profiled with immunoSEQ multiplex PCR; TCRdb holds only in-frame clones, not every one. This sample's table reports about 82,000 clones. Healthy bone marrow donors made up the cohort. The sample was PBMCs. The TCR sequence derives from a young woman in good health and CMV-seronegative. The V gene is TRBV15, the J gene TRBJ2-7; TRBD1 matches at 9 bases. The DNA for the CDR3 is TGTGCCACCAGCAGGGGGACAGGGAGATACGAGCAGTACTTC. It is translated as CATSRGTGRYEQYF. Full variable domain (outside the CDR3, taken from reference TRBV15 and TRBJ2-7): DAMVIQNPRYQVTQFGKPVTLSCSQTLNHNVMYWYQQKSSQAPKLLFHYYDKDFNNEADTPDNFQSRRPNTSFCFLDIRSPGLGDTAMYLCATSRGTGRYEQYFGPGTRLTVT.